This T cell receptor (beta chain) was recorded in a study of CD8+ T cells in alopecia areata. As for the study in general: Once tofacitinib had been taken for 6 to 18 months, 6 months off drug followed.

Germline-derived CDR1 and CDR2 are GTSNPN and SVGIG (reference sequence). V dropped 3 bases and J dropped 0 bases, with 12 bases sitting between them. The CDR3 contains 15 residues. The sequencing template was cDNA reverse transcribed from extracted RNA. Data came from immunoSEQ multiplex PCR; TCRdb stores just in-frame clones and leaves some out. In the table there are some 99,000 clones, over 40% of which are singletons. In this sample, this clone turned up many times. Its antigen is not known. Study observations and caveats: There were also resident alphabeta T cells of normal skin sequenced in scalp samples.

The sequencing sample was made of CD4+ T cells sorted from blood. This clonotype originated in a human donor with alopecia areata. The chain is built from TRBV30 and TRBJ1-3; D is unresolved. Here the CDR3 reads CAWRRLGYSGNTIYF. In DNA, the CDR3 is TGTGCCTGGAGGAGATTGGGGTACTCTGGAAACACCATATATTTT.